The rows below give T cell receptor beta chains drawn from one sample of a study of T-cell memory formation after mild COVID-19. MiXCR was run by TCRdb on the 5' RACE reads, yielding one entry per CDR3 protein. The data hold 380,000 or so distinct CDR3 sequences, with approximately 14% observed a single time. The sequenced sample consisted of PBMCs or a T cell subset sorted from them (not recorded which). These receptors all come from a man aged 18 to 29 who had mild COVID-19 (a few samples of this study predate the infection). Cell type and time point are not known. Each CDR3 is given with its conserved first and last residue. Each record gives: V gene, D gene, clone size, J gene, CDR3 DNA, CDR3 protein. D genes are given only for firm matches. Where a row states a size, it is once, few, many or the class of an expanded clone; other rows omit it.

V gene: TRBV12-3/TRBV12-4
D gene: .
clone size: many
J gene: TRBJ1-1
CDR3 DNA: TGTGCCAGCAGTTTCGGAGCGGACTACACTGAAGCTTTCTTT
CDR3 protein: CASSFGADYTEAFF

V gene: TRBV7-6
D gene: TRBD2
clone size: few
J gene: TRBJ2-1
CDR3 DNA: TGTGCCAGCAGCTTAGGAGCGGGGGGGAAGGGTGAGCAGTTCTTC
CDR3 protein: CASSLGAGGKGEQFF

V gene: TRBV7-6
D gene: .
clone size: .
J gene: TRBJ2-1
CDR3 DNA: TGTGCCAGCGCCCGGACGGTCCTCTCCTACAATGAGCAGTTCTTC
CDR3 protein: CASARTVLSYNEQFF

V gene: TRBV7-2
D gene: .
clone size: .
J gene: TRBJ1-2
CDR3 DNA: TGTGCCAGCAGCTTCGGCGCAGCCTACTATGGCTACACCTTC
CDR3 protein: CASSFGAAYYGYTF

V gene: TRBV7-9
D gene: TRBD2
clone size: many
J gene: TRBJ2-1
CDR3 DNA: TGTGCCAGCAGCCCTAGGGAGGGCCGTTGGGAGCAGTTCTTC
CDR3 protein: CASSPREGRWEQFF

V gene: TRBV20-1
D gene: TRBD2
clone size: few
J gene: TRBJ2-1
CDR3 DNA: TGCAGTGCTAGCCAAAATAGCGGGGGTTACAATGAGCAGTTCTTC
CDR3 protein: CSASQNSGGYNEQFF

V gene: TRBV12-3/TRBV12-4
D gene: .
clone size: few
J gene: TRBJ1-1
CDR3 DNA: TGTGCCAGCAGTTTTGCCCCGCCGAGCACTGAAGCTTTCTTT
CDR3 protein: CASSFAPPSTEAFF

V gene: TRBV6-5
D gene: .
clone size: .
J gene: TRBJ1-1
CDR3 DNA: TGTGCCACTTCGGACAGCATGAACACTGAAGCTTTCTTT
CDR3 protein: CATSDSMNTEAFF

V gene: TRBV30
D gene: .
clone size: .
J gene: TRBJ1-1
CDR3 DNA: TGTGCCGGAACCGGGACGGGTACTGAAGCTTTCTTT
CDR3 protein: CAGTGTGTEAFF

V gene: TRBV6-2/TRBV6-3
D gene: .
clone size: .
J gene: TRBJ1-6
CDR3 DNA: TGTGCCAGCAGTTATGTGAGCGACTCACCCCTCCACTTT
CDR3 protein: CASSYVSDSPLHF

V gene: TRBV5-1
D gene: .
clone size: .
J gene: TRBJ2-1
CDR3 DNA: TGCGCCAGCAGCCCACCAACAGCGGGCGAAAAGCGCAATGAGCAGTTCTTC
CDR3 protein: CASSPPTAGEKRNEQFF

V gene: TRBV27
D gene: .
clone size: many
J gene: TRBJ2-2
CDR3 DNA: TGTGCCAGCAGTTTAAATGGGCACGGGGAGCTGTTTTTT
CDR3 protein: CASSLNGHGELFF

V gene: TRBV6-2/TRBV6-3
D gene: .
clone size: .
J gene: TRBJ1-2
CDR3 DNA: TGTGCCAGCAGTTACAGGGCAGCCTATGGCTACACCTTC
CDR3 protein: CASSYRAAYGYTF

V gene: TRBV5-3
D gene: .
clone size: .
J gene: TRBJ1-6
CDR3 DNA: TGTGCCAGAAGCTTGTGGGGTTCACCCCTCCACTTT
CDR3 protein: CARSLWGSPLHF

V gene: TRBV6-5
D gene: .
clone size: few
J gene: TRBJ2-3
CDR3 DNA: TGTGCCAGCACCTGGGGGGGCGCAGATACGCAGTATTTT
CDR3 protein: CASTWGGADTQYF

V gene: TRBV18
D gene: .
clone size: .
J gene: TRBJ1-1
CDR3 DNA: TGTGCCAGCTCACCCACCACTCGTCCGAACACTGAAGCTTTCTTT
CDR3 protein: CASSPTTRPNTEAFF

V gene: TRBV5-1
D gene: .
clone size: few
J gene: TRBJ2-2
CDR3 DNA: TGCGCCAGCAGCTGGGTCCCGGGGACCGGGGAGCTGTTTTTT
CDR3 protein: CASSWVPGTGELFF

V gene: TRBV5-1
D gene: .
clone size: .
J gene: TRBJ2-5
CDR3 DNA: TGCGCCAGCAGCCCGCTCGGGGGGCTCCAAGAGACCCAGTACTTC
CDR3 protein: CASSPLGGLQETQYF

V gene: TRBV4-3
D gene: .
clone size: few
J gene: TRBJ1-1
CDR3 DNA: TGCGCCAGCAGCCAAGAGCATATGAACACTGAAGCTTTCTTT
CDR3 protein: CASSQEHMNTEAFF

V gene: TRBV18
D gene: .
clone size: .
J gene: TRBJ2-2
CDR3 DNA: TGTGCCAGCTCACCAATCGGCACCACCGGGGAGCTGTTTTTT
CDR3 protein: CASSPIGTTGELFF

V gene: TRBV10-3
D gene: .
clone size: few
J gene: TRBJ2-3
CDR3 DNA: TGTGCCATCAGTGAGAGCATTTTAGGAACAGATACGCAGTATTTT
CDR3 protein: CAISESILGTDTQYF

V gene: TRBV12-3/TRBV12-4
D gene: TRBD1
clone size: .
J gene: TRBJ2-1
CDR3 DNA: TGTGCCACCACCGTTCGACAGGGAACCTACAATGAGCAGTTCTTC
CDR3 protein: CATTVRQGTYNEQFF

V gene: TRBV30
D gene: TRBD2
clone size: .
J gene: TRBJ2-2
CDR3 DNA: TGTGCCTGGAGGGACGAGCGGGGGGTCGGCCCGGGGGAGCTGTTTTTT
CDR3 protein: CAWRDERGVGPGELFF

V gene: TRBV6-5
D gene: TRBD1
clone size: .
J gene: TRBJ2-2
CDR3 DNA: TGTGCCAGCAGTTACCGGGGACAGGGGAACACCGGGGAGCTGTTTTTT
CDR3 protein: CASSYRGQGNTGELFF

V gene: TRBV5-1
D gene: .
clone size: many
J gene: TRBJ2-7
CDR3 DNA: TGCGCCAGCAGCTTGGACAGGGAACTGAGCGAGCAGTACTTC
CDR3 protein: CASSLDRELSEQYF

V gene: TRBV5-1
D gene: TRBD1
clone size: few
J gene: TRBJ2-7
CDR3 DNA: TGCGCCAGCAGCTTCCAAGGGGGCGACGAGCAGTACTTC
CDR3 protein: CASSFQGGDEQYF

V gene: TRBV20-1
D gene: .
clone size: once
J gene: TRBJ2-3
CDR3 DNA: TGCAGCCCTTCCGGTACAGATACGCAGTATTTT
CDR3 protein: CSPSGTDTQYF

V gene: TRBV5-1
D gene: .
clone size: few
J gene: TRBJ2-1
CDR3 DNA: TGCGCCAGCAGCTTGGCCGTCGGGAATGAGCAGTTCTTC
CDR3 protein: CASSLAVGNEQFF

V gene: TRBV11-2
D gene: TRBD2
clone size: many
J gene: TRBJ2-5
CDR3 DNA: TGTGCCAGCAGCTTCCCCCTGGGGAGCGGGGTTGCGACGCGGACCCAGTACTTC
CDR3 protein: CASSFPLGSGVATRTQYF

V gene: TRBV4-3
D gene: TRBD2
clone size: few
J gene: TRBJ2-1
CDR3 DNA: TGCGCCAGCAGCCAGGCTCGAGGACTAGCGGGGGGGCCTGAGCAGTTCTTC
CDR3 protein: CASSQARGLAGGPEQFF

V gene: TRBV24-1
D gene: .
clone size: .
J gene: TRBJ2-2
CDR3 DNA: TGTGCCACCAGTGATCCTAGGACAGGGCGGGAGATTAACACCGGGGAGCTGTTTTTT
CDR3 protein: CATSDPRTGREINTGELFF

V gene: TRBV20-1
D gene: .
clone size: few
J gene: TRBJ2-5
CDR3 DNA: TGCAGTGCTCCCTTGGGAGAGACCCAGTACTTC
CDR3 protein: CSAPLGETQYF

V gene: TRBV29-1
D gene: TRBD2
clone size: .
J gene: TRBJ2-1
CDR3 DNA: TGCAGCGTGGCGGGACTAGCGGGGCGAAGCTCCTACAATGAGCAGTTCTTC
CDR3 protein: CSVAGLAGRSSYNEQFF

V gene: TRBV20-1
D gene: .
clone size: few
J gene: TRBJ2-3
CDR3 DNA: TGCAGTGCTCCCCGCCCAGCTAGCACAGATACGCAGTATTTT
CDR3 protein: CSAPRPASTDTQYF

V gene: TRBV7-9
D gene: .
clone size: .
J gene: TRBJ1-1
CDR3 DNA: TGTGCCAGCAGCTTCGACCTACCGGGAGCTTTCTTT
CDR3 protein: CASSFDLPGAFF

V gene: TRBV11-2
D gene: .
clone size: .
J gene: TRBJ1-1
CDR3 DNA: TGTGCCAGCAGCTTACTTGACGCGAAACCTTTCTTT
CDR3 protein: CASSLLDAKPFF

V gene: TRBV7-9
D gene: .
clone size: few
J gene: TRBJ1-1
CDR3 DNA: TGTGCCAGCAGCTTTGACACCTCGATGAACACTGAAGCTTTCTTT
CDR3 protein: CASSFDTSMNTEAFF

V gene: TRBV7-3
D gene: TRBD2
clone size: medium-sized
J gene: TRBJ2-1
CDR3 DNA: TGTGCCAGCAGCGTTGGACTAGCGGGTAACAATGAGCAGTTCTTC
CDR3 protein: CASSVGLAGNNEQFF

V gene: TRBV4-1
D gene: TRBD1
clone size: few
J gene: TRBJ2-1
CDR3 DNA: TGCGCCAGCAGCCAGACAGGGGACGTCTACAATGAGCAGTTCTTC
CDR3 protein: CASSQTGDVYNEQFF

V gene: TRBV6-2/TRBV6-3
D gene: .
clone size: .
J gene: TRBJ1-5
CDR3 DNA: TGTGCCAGCAGAGTAGTGCGGGGCAATCAGCCCCAGCATTTT
CDR3 protein: CASRVVRGNQPQHF

V gene: TRBV27
D gene: .
clone size: .
J gene: TRBJ2-5
CDR3 DNA: TGTGCCAGCAGAGCCTCAGGGGTTTGGAAGGGAGAGACCCAGTACTTC
CDR3 protein: CASRASGVWKGETQYF

V gene: TRBV7-9
D gene: .
clone size: .
J gene: TRBJ2-5
CDR3 DNA: TGTGCCAGCAGCTCCGGGATCCAAGAGACCCAGTACTTC
CDR3 protein: CASSSGIQETQYF

V gene: TRBV29-1
D gene: TRBD1
clone size: .
J gene: TRBJ2-2
CDR3 DNA: TGCAGCGCGCTAAGGGCACAGGGGTACACCGGGGAGCTGTTTTTT
CDR3 protein: CSALRAQGYTGELFF

V gene: TRBV5-5
D gene: .
clone size: .
J gene: TRBJ1-2
CDR3 DNA: TGTGCCAGCAGCCCCGACTTGGTCTGGGGGGGCTACACCTTC
CDR3 protein: CASSPDLVWGGYTF

V gene: TRBV12-3/TRBV12-4
D gene: .
clone size: few
J gene: TRBJ1-6
CDR3 DNA: TGTGCCAGCAGTTTTTTGGGTGGTAATTCACCCCTCCACTTT
CDR3 protein: CASSFLGGNSPLHF

V gene: TRBV4-2
D gene: TRBD2
clone size: few
J gene: TRBJ2-3
CDR3 DNA: TGTGCCAGCAGCCGGACTAGCGGGGGGAGCACAGATACGCAGTATTTT
CDR3 protein: CASSRTSGGSTDTQYF

V gene: TRBV12-3/TRBV12-4
D gene: .
clone size: .
J gene: TRBJ2-7
CDR3 DNA: TGTGCCAGCAGTTTCCGCCTCGGGGATTCCTACGAGCAGTACTTC
CDR3 protein: CASSFRLGDSYEQYF

V gene: TRBV7-6
D gene: .
clone size: .
J gene: TRBJ1-1
CDR3 DNA: TGTGCCAGCAGCTTATATGCGTCCCCGGGGACTGAAGCTTTCTTT
CDR3 protein: CASSLYASPGTEAFF

V gene: TRBV5-6
D gene: .
clone size: few
J gene: TRBJ2-3
CDR3 DNA: TGTGCCAGCAGCTTTCAGGGGTGGGGCACAGATACGCAGTATTTT
CDR3 protein: CASSFQGWGTDTQYF

V gene: TRBV21-1
D gene: .
clone size: few
J gene: TRBJ2-4
CDR3 DNA: TGTGCCAGCAGCAAAGGGACCCAAGGGGCCAAAAACATTCAGTACTTC
CDR3 protein: CASSKGTQGAKNIQYF

V gene: TRBV7-2
D gene: .
clone size: .
J gene: TRBJ1-2
CDR3 DNA: TGTGCCAGCAGCTTACTCTCAGACGGCTATGGCTACACCTTC
CDR3 protein: CASSLLSDGYGYTF

V gene: TRBV5-4
D gene: TRBD2
clone size: .
J gene: TRBJ2-3
CDR3 DNA: TGTGCCAGCACCGACGGCGGGAGGCTAGCGGGGGTGGATACGCAGTATTTT
CDR3 protein: CASTDGGRLAGVDTQYF

V gene: TRBV6-6
D gene: TRBD1
clone size: few
J gene: TRBJ1-2
CDR3 DNA: TGTGCCAGCAGTTACCGGACAGGGGACTATGGCTACACCTTC
CDR3 protein: CASSYRTGDYGYTF

V gene: TRBV4-1
D gene: TRBD1
clone size: few
J gene: TRBJ2-5
CDR3 DNA: TGCGCCAGCAGCTCCTGGGACAGGGGTCAGACCCAGTACTTC
CDR3 protein: CASSSWDRGQTQYF

V gene: TRBV2
D gene: .
clone size: .
J gene: TRBJ2-5
CDR3 DNA: TGTGCCACGACAGTCCAAGAGACCCAGTACTTC
CDR3 protein: CATTVQETQYF

V gene: TRBV7-9
D gene: TRBD2
clone size: few
J gene: TRBJ2-1
CDR3 DNA: TGTGCCAGCAGCCCACTAGCGGGGGGCCTCGATGAGCAGTTCTTC
CDR3 protein: CASSPLAGGLDEQFF

V gene: TRBV7-9
D gene: .
clone size: few
J gene: TRBJ2-7
CDR3 DNA: TGTGCCAGCAGCTTTCCCGGCCTCTTCGAGCAGTACTTC
CDR3 protein: CASSFPGLFEQYF

V gene: TRBV12-3/TRBV12-4
D gene: .
clone size: .
J gene: TRBJ2-1
CDR3 DNA: TGTGCCACACGGGACGGAAACTACAATGAGCAGTTCTTC
CDR3 protein: CATRDGNYNEQFF